The 19 T cell receptor beta chains reported below all come from one sample, sequenced in a study of post-analysis software for immune sequencing data (dated by TCRdb to 2015 to 2017). The protocol used for the library was PCR. TCRdb records Illumina HiSeq 2500 as the sequencer. Unique molecular identifiers were incorporated into TCR beta cDNA libraries to reduce PCR and sequencing biases. TCRdb applied fastp at Q25 and MiXCR to the public reads, then kept only in-frame beta chains. Entries that share a CDR3 protein sequence are merged under the most common genes and DNA. For this sample the table gives roughly 730,000 distinct CDR3 sequences, of which 25% to 30% were detected only once. The ten most abundant clones make up 0.5% to 0.6% of the sample. Their specific antigens are unknown. Beyond this particular receptor, the publication reports: Patients showed significantly higher frequencies than controls for roughly 5 TRBV segments, among them TRBV5-6, TRBV5-1 and TRBV20-1.

Source material: blood. These receptors were obtained from a girl aged 5 to 17 with multiple sclerosis.

V gene TRBV2 combines with J gene TRBJ2-5; 8 nucleotides agree with TRBD1. This CDR3 has 17 amino acids. In germline, CDR1 is SNHLY, CDR2 FYNNEI. V lost 8 bases to trimming and J lost 2 bases; unmatched junction nucleotides: 16. The CDR3 protein is CASLPPRTGPRQETQYF. The CDR3 nucleotides are TGTGCCAGCTTACCACCGCGGACAGGGCCTCGTCAAGAGACCCAGTACTTC.

The chain is built from TRBV9 and TRBJ1-3; D gene uncertain. Germline V lookup: CDR1 SGDLS, CDR2 YYNGEE. V was clipped by 3 bases and J by 3 bases, with 10 bases between them. This CDR3 has 14 residues. The CDR3 region has the DNA TGTGCCAGCAGCGCGACGACGGGTGGAAACACCATATATTTT. It yields the protein CASSATTGGNTIYF.

The chain joins TRBV12-3 or TRBV12-4 to TRBJ1-4; D remains ambiguous. CDR3 length: 13 residues. Trimming stripped 11 bases from V and 8 bases from J, with 18 bases between. The CDR3 bases are TGTGCCCAAAGGTCCCCGTCCGACGAAAAACTGTTTTTT. This codes for CAQRSPSDEKLFF.

The CDR3 reads CASARDTSSYNSPLHF. CDR3 sequence (DNA): TGTGCCAGCGCCAGGGACACCAGCTCCTATAATTCACCCCTCCACTTT. V and J are TRBV7-9 and TRBJ1-6; a weak D match, TRBD1 (6 bases). This CDR3 contains 16 residues. Germline CDR1 SEHNR, CDR2 FQNEAQ (reference sequence). With 8 bases removed from V and 0 bases from J, the gap between germline ends came to 14 bases.

V usage is TRBV20-1 and J usage is TRBJ2-3; a possible D gene is TRBD1 (5 bases). The germline V gene has CDR1 DFQATT and CDR2 SNEGSKA (reference sequence). This CDR3 is built from 13 residues. V was shortened by 3 bases and J by 1 base, with 8 bases between the two germline ends. CDR3 bases: TGCAGTGCTAGGTGGGGCGGCACAGATACGCAGTATTTT. This sequence encodes CSARWGGTDTQYF.

This clonotype was counted between two and nine times. The V and J genes are TRBV6-2 or TRBV6-3 and TRBJ2-7; perhaps TRBD2 as D (6 bases). The V and J ends lost 2 bases and 4 bases respectively, with 12 bases between them. This CDR3 spans 14 amino acids. Germline values: CDR1 MNHEY, CDR2 SVGEGT. CDR3: CASSYGMEGYEQYF. CDR3 in DNA: TGTGCCAGCAGTTACGGCATGGAGGGGTACGAGCAGTACTTC.

The V and J genes are TRBV6-2 or TRBV6-3 and TRBJ2-1, with 9 bases lining up with TRBD2. V gave up 8 bases and J gave up 6 bases; unmatched junction bases: 17. Germline V gene sequence: CDR1 MNHEY, CDR2 SVGEGT. The CDR3 sequence is 17 residues long. CDR3 sequence reads: CASGFLTSGRTPNEQFF. For the CDR3, the DNA is TGTGCCAGCGGGTTTTTAACAAGCGGGAGGACCCCCAATGAGCAGTTCTTC.

The gene calls are TRBV27 and TRBJ1-4, with D maybe TRBD1 (5 bases). V dropped 4 bases and J dropped 7 bases, with 16 bases sitting between them. There are 15 residues in the CDR3. Germline-derived CDR1 and CDR2 are MNHEY and SMNVEV (reference sequence). The CDR3 DNA is TGTGCCAGCAGTTCCGCGGGGGAGAGAGGTGAAAAACTGTTTTTT. It yields the protein CASSSAGERGEKLFF.

This chain uses TRBV20-1 with TRBJ2-1; 15 positions agree with TRBD2. The CDR3 extends over 16 amino acids. Germline CDR1 and CDR2: DFQATT and SNEGSKA (reference sequence). V lost 5 bases and J lost 5; bases outside the gene matches: 7. The chain's CDR3 is CSAPRTSGRADNEQFF. The CDR3 bases are TGCAGTGCTCCACGGACTAGCGGGAGGGCTGACAATGAGCAGTTCTTC.

In its sample, this clonotype was seen a few times. The chain is built from TRBV3-1 and TRBJ1-6, with 8 bases matching TRBD1. The J segment lost 7 bases and the V segment lost 1 base, leaving 3 bases of the junction unmatched. The length of the CDR3 is 15 residues. Germline CDR1 and CDR2: LGHDT and YNNKEL (reference sequence). The CDR3 reads CASSQGQGANSPLHF. In DNA form, the CDR3 reads TGTGCCAGCAGCCAAGGGCAGGGGGCAAATTCACCCCTCCACTTT.

This clonotype was observed many times. V gene TRBV29-1 combines with J gene TRBJ2-3; D is unresolved. The CDR3 extends over 13 amino acids. CDR1 and CDR2 (germline): SQVTM, ANQGSEA. Trimming stripped 4 bases from V and 4 bases from J, with 12 bases between. CDR3 nucleotides: TGCAGCGTTGTAAAGGGATCGGCAGATACGCAGTATTTT. The encoded protein is CSVVKGSADTQYF.

The V call is TRBV28, the J call TRBJ2-7; D tentatively fits TRBD1 or TRBD2 (6 bases each). Germline CDR1 and CDR2: MDHEN and SYDVKM. The CDR3 covers 12 residues. Trimming removed 8 bases at V and 4 bases at J, with 12 bases between. In DNA form, the CDR3 reads TGTGCCAGCGGGGGGCAGTTGTACGAGCAGTACTTC. Translating gives CASGGQLYEQYF.

The chain uses TRBV7-2 and TRBJ1-1; no reliable D call. Germline V gene data show CDR1 as SGHTA and CDR2 as FQGNSA. This CDR3 has 13 amino acids. V was shortened by 3 bases and J by 1 base, with 6 bases between the two germline ends. CDR3 DNA sequence: TGTGCCAGCAGCTTCCGGAGGAACACTGAAGCTTTCTTT. This gives the protein CASSFRRNTEAFF. The whole variable domain, filled in from reference TRBV7-2 and TRBJ1-1, reads GAGVSQSPSNKVTEKGKDVELRCDPISGHTALYWYRQSLGQGLEFLIYFQGNSAPDKSGLPSDRFSAERTGGSVSTLTIQRTQQEDSAVYLCASSFRRNTEAFFGQGTRLTVV.

The gene calls are TRBV7-8 and TRBJ1-2; possibly TRBD1 for D (5 bases). This CDR3 region has 17 residues. V was shortened by 5 bases and J by 6 bases, with 25 bases between the two germline ends. CDR1 is SGHVS and CDR2 is FQNEAQ in the germline V gene. The CDR3 region has the DNA TGTGCCAGCAGCCGTCAAAGGAGTGTGGGGGGGTTGCATGGCTACACCTTC. Translation gives CASSRQRSVGGLHGYTF.

This clonotype was detected ten times or more. V and J are TRBV27 and TRBJ2-7; 9 bases are shared with TRBD1. After removal of 4 bases from V and 4 bases from J, the junction contained 11 bases not matched to a gene. CDR1 is MNHEY, CDR2 SMNVEV, per germline (reference sequence). The CDR3 is 16 residues long. CDR3 in amino acids: CASSYQIRDRAYEQYF. Written as DNA, the CDR3 is TGTGCCAGCAGTTACCAGATTCGGGACAGGGCTTACGAGCAGTACTTC.

In its sample, this clonotype was seen a few times. The V call is TRBV27, the J call TRBJ2-7; no clear D gene. Between the trimmed V and J ends, which lost 2 bases and 4 bases, there was a span of 9 bases. Germline V gives CDR1 MNHEY, CDR2 SMNVEV (reference sequence). The length of the CDR3 is 13 residues. CDR3 protein: CASSLNQEYEQYF. The CDR3 DNA reads TGTGCCAGCAGTTTAAATCAGGAATACGAGCAGTACTTC.

This clonotype has just a few counts. V gene TRBV6-5 combines with J gene TRBJ1-1, with a possible D match to TRBD1 (6 bases). Germline CDR1 reads MNHEY; CDR2 reads SVGAGI. The length of the CDR3 is 15 residues. Trimming shortened V by 4 bases and J by 2 bases, and 14 bases separated the two germline ends. CDR3 region: CASSSPDRPNTEAFF. CDR3 DNA: TGTGCCAGCAGTTCCCCGGACAGACCAAACACTGAAGCTTTCTTT.

Only a few counts were recorded for this clonotype. The rearrangement joins TRBV20-1 to TRBJ1-5; 7 bases map to TRBD1. The CDR3 sequence is 15 residues long. Germline V gives CDR1 DFQATT, CDR2 SNEGSKA (reference sequence). V gave up 0 bases and J gave up 6 bases; unmatched junction bases: 8. In DNA, the CDR3 is TGCAGTGCTAGAGAACAGGGGATAGCTGGTCAGCCCCAGCATTTT. Its protein product is CSAREQGIAGQPQHF.

The count of this clonotype is one. The V and J genes are TRBV4-1 and TRBJ1-2; the D is unclear. Trimming removed 2 bases at V and 4 bases at J, with 11 bases between. Germline CDR1 and CDR2: MGHRA and YSYEKL. CDR3 length: 14 amino acids. The CDR3 spells CASSQSNSGYGYTF. The CDR3, as DNA: TGCGCCAGCAGCCAATCGAACAGCGGCTATGGCTACACCTTC.